Sequencing of this T cell receptor beta chain was carried out in a study of cytomegalovirus exposure and HLA in healthy donors (dated by TCRdb to 2016 to 2017). The study in broad terms: According to an earlier analysis of a few hundred of the donors, some 180 million T cells yielded over 90 million unique TCR beta sequences and 276 Gb of sequence data. An earlier analysis of about 600 of the donors used high-throughput TCR beta sequencing to judge whether each TCR beta V gene segment behaved as functional or pseudogenic. In a later analysis, previously published TCR beta repertoires from 666 donors were re-analyzed and high-resolution HLA genotyping was added so that TCR occurrence patterns could be studied. Along with the approximately 700-subject first cohort, a separate validation cohort of approximately 110 different subjects was used. Roughly 5 DR-DQ haplotypes were handled as single units for association and clustering, since linkage in the cohort was strong. Among roughly 400 genotyped donors of the cohort, an average of around 240,000 unique TCR beta nucleotide sequences were sequenced per donor, roughly a sixth of them non-productive. A later genetic analysis used genome-wide SNP genotypes for about 55% of the 666 donors, treating that subset as a discovery cohort. About 280 gigabases of sequencing data and 91 million or so unique TCR sequences made up an early release that covered 640 HLA-typed donors. All discovery cohort repertoires had been generated using a single sequencing platform. The aim of the study was to test whether cataloging public T cell receptors could identify signatures of past pathogen exposure. Using immunosequencing, the study profiled T cell repertoires from 640 or so subjects and related those repertoires to cytomegalovirus serostatus. In the later analysis, no new phenotypic data were used to find candidate immune exposures; instead, reliance was placed on TCR beta sequences and their occurrence across donors. High-throughput TCR immunosequencing, statistical association of individual TCRs with disease status, and machine learning were combined to predict cytomegalovirus infection status. The number of donors typed differed by locus, with roughly 629-640 for A, B, C, DRB1 and DQB1, 522 for DQA1, 600 to 610 for DPA1, and over 400 for DPB1. Donor age, sex, ethnicity and CMV serostatus were compiled alongside the repertoire data. Among the roughly 400 genotyped donors, about 83% belonged to the genetic ancestry cluster associated with self-reported Caucasian donors. Both class I and class II loci were covered by HLA typing, at four-digit resolution.

The method was the immunoSEQ multiplex PCR assay. The multiplex PCR relied on a mix of 60 forward primers for TCR Vbeta segments and 13 reverse primers for TCR Jbeta segments. Amplification of the CDR3 region of rearranged TCR beta genes was performed with a multiplex PCR assay on genomic DNA. On the Illumina HiSeq System, the amplified TCR beta libraries were sequenced as 87-base-pair reads. Under the source paper's analysis protocol: A later analysis tallied approximately 87 million unique TCR beta chains across the 610 or so repertoires, and approximately 11 million of those chains were shared by two or more donors. Raw reads were error-corrected and collapsed into unique sequences by a nearest-neighbor algorithm in which closely related sequences were merged to remove PCR and sequencing errors. Alignment of CDR3 sequences to IMGT reference sequences was used to assign V, D and J gene segments. For a sequence to be retained, at least a six-nucleotide match to both a V gene segment and a J gene segment was required. A rearrangement was called productive if the CDR3 had no stop codons and remained in frame with V and J, and every other rearrangement was called non-productive. CDR3 was defined according to IMGT convention as the region running from the second conserved V-encoded cysteine to the conserved J-encoded phenylalanine. The earlier analysis of about 590 of the donors excluded sequences that lacked an unambiguous match to a single V gene segment. In an earlier analysis of around 590 of the donors, a V segment was called functional when productive rearrangements were above 56.7%, and segregating when the standard deviation between donors exceeded 5%. A statistical classification framework was built to diagnose cytomegalovirus status from the catalog of TCR beta chain sequences. In a later analysis, TCR nucleotide sequences were compared against IMGT/GENE-DB human TR gene sequences so that V and J genes could be assigned. The TCRdist pipeline was used in a later analysis to assign CDR3 sequences and most-parsimonious VDJ recombination scenarios. A later analysis defined each TCR beta chain by its CDR3 amino acid sequence plus V-gene family, and excluded reads lacking a unique V-gene family. To address suspected cross-contamination and a sequencing artifact, a later analysis removed roughly 580 highly shared, low-generation-probability nucleotide sequences. For each public chain, a later analysis derived a clonal expansion index from normalized ranks of inferred template counts within each repertoire. A later analysis computed generation probabilities with a VDJ recombination model fitted to out-of-frame rearrangements, and checked the results against IGoR. A later analysis scored TCR-TCR, TCR-HLA and TCR-CMV co-occurrence with hypergeometric tests, applying a repertoire-size bias correction to TCR pairs. To estimate false discovery rates, a later analysis permuted the HLA or CMV assignments 20 times. In a later analysis, co-occurring TCRs were grouped with DBSCAN, and TCRdist sequence similarity was added when clustering was performed within HLA-allele-positive subsets. Co-occurrence clustering excluded repertoires with fewer than 30,000 or more than 120,000 public chains, plus five with anomalous nucleotide sharing. Not all clones reach the TCRdb copy of this immuneACCESS table, which keeps in-frame sequences only. Checked studies attribute under half of the gap to unresolved V genes and leave the rest unexplained. Clone size and V and J calls were adopted from that table, with D and trimming inferred from the DNA. The sample table on file contains 65,000 to 95,000 clones. Over 1.2% of the sample lies in the top ten.

What the authors observed across the whole study: According to a later analysis, TCR association rates differed among HLA loci, with DRB1 alleles showing the most associated TCRs and HLA-C alleles showing the fewest. A later genetic analysis reported fewer N-insertions in productive TCRs among donors in an Asian-associated ancestry cluster than the roughly 700-donor mean. According to a later analysis, most CMV-associated TCR beta chains appeared to be HLA-restricted, and the HLA associations seemed to be driven largely by CMV exposure. Sequencing depth was assumed to be roughly uniform across donors in the presence/absence analyses, though that assumption may not hold. Broadly in line with IMGT annotations, most TCR beta V segments showed up in productive rearrangements about 90% or about 30% of the time in an earlier analysis of a few hundred of the donors. Correlated functional status among segregating V segments might be attributable to linkage disequilibrium, but an unknown experimental factor could not be ruled out. Most TCR sequences were seen in very few donors, while some public TCRs were found in many individuals. An association between a missense DCLRE1C variant and V-gene and J-gene trimming of TCR beta chains was found in a later genetic analysis and replicated in an independent cohort. For the cohort, immune exposure information was limited to CMV serostatus. A further reported finding was that TCR beta sequences accurately predicted the HLA-A and HLA-B alleles for most subjects in the first cohort. Because counts were too low, roughly 18 rarely observed V segments, including chromosome 9 orphons, were left out of the earlier analysis of about 620 of the donors. Because some donors lacked HLA typing at each locus, the association tests relied only on the typed subset. A cluster of highly shared sequence variants was judged likely to be a technical artifact of the sequencing pipeline. In both the original and validation cohorts, the classifier was reported to diagnose cytomegalovirus status with high specificity and sensitivity. A later analysis associated about 17,000 TCR beta sequences with specific HLA alleles at a false discovery rate of 0.05. In this cohort, only TCR beta chains were sequenced, and detectable features were limited by the absence of alpha or paired-chain data. In a later analysis, several top co-occurrence clusters were reported to appear linked to parvovirus B19, influenza, CMV and Epstein-Barr virus. Compared with equally common non-associated chains, HLA-associated TCR beta chains in a later analysis were more clonally expanded and had lower generation probabilities. Some IMGT-functional V segments, including TRBV6-2 and TRBV6-3, could not be told apart with the 87-base-pair reads, so those segments were excluded. A few of the identified cytomegalovirus-associated TCR beta chains were confirmed in vitro to be specific for cytomegalovirus antigens. In the study, around 150 TCR beta chains were listed as associated with cytomegalovirus. When HLA alleles, especially DR and DQ, strongly co-occurred, TCR associations were difficult to assign to individual alleles. The authors suggested that the approach could potentially be extended to other disease states and immunological phenotypes.

Sequences LNHDA (CDR1) and SQIVND (CDR2) are obtained from the germline V gene (reference sequence). Taken from cysteine to phenylalanine, the CDR3 has 14 residues. Just the 42-base CDR3 DNA is kept, in frame starting at base 1. Germline trimming amounts to 6 bases on V and 1 base on J, with 3 as the count of junction bases outside the gene matches. A note on this clone: The antigen it binds to is not known.

The cohort comprised hundreds of healthy bone marrow donors. All cohort members were sampled while nominally healthy, although unrecorded immune exposures were likely present. The donor was CMV seronegative and was included in the group of a few hundred seronegative cohort members. Every donor gave a peripheral blood sample, and the peripheral blood mononuclear cells from that sample were used for TCR beta sequencing. The Qiagen DNeasy Blood Extraction Kit was used to extract genomic DNA from the blood cell samples. Sequenced: PBMCs. This TCR came from a woman in her sixties in good health and CMV-seronegative. The sequence is built from TRBV19 and TRBJ1-1; 9 of the junction bases match TRBD1. The CDR3 protein is CASSPQGANTEAFF. The base sequence is TGTGCCAGTAGCCCACAGGGGGCGAACACTGAAGCTTTCTTT.